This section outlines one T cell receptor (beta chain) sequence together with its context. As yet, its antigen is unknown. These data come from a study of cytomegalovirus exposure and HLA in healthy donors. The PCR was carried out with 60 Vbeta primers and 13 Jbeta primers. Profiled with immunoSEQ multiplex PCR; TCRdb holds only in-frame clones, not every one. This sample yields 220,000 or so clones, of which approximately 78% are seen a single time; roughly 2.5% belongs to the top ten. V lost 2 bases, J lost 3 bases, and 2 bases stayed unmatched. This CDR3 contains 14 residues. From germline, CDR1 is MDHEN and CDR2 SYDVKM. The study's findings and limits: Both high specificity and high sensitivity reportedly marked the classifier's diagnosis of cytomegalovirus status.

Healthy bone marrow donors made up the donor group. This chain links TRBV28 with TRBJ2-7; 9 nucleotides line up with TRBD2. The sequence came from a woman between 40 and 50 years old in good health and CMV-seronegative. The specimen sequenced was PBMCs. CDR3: CASSLPSGIYEQYF. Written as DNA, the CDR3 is TGTGCCAGCAGTTTACCTAGCGGGATCTACGAGCAGTACTTC.